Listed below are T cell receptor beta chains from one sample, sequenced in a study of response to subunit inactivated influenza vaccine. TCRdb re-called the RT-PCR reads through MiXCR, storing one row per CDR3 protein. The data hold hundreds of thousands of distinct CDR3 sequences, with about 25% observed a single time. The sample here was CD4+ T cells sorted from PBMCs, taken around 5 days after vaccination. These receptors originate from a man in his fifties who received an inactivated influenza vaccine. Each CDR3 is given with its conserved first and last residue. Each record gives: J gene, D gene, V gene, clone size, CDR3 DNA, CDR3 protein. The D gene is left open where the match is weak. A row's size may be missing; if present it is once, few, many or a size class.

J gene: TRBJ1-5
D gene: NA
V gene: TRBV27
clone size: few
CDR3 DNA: TGTGCCAGCAGTTTCATCAATCAGCCCCAGCATTTT
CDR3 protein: CASSFINQPQHF

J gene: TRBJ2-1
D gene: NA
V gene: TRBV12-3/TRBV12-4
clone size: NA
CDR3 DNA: TGTGCCAGCAGTTACAGGGTAGGACAGTTCTTC
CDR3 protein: CASSYRVGQFF

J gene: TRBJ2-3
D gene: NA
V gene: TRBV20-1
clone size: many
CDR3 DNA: TGCAGTGCTAGAGATATGTTACTATACACAGATACGCAGTATTTT
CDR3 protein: CSARDMLLYTDTQYF

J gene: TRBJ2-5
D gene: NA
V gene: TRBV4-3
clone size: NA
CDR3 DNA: TGCGCCAGCAGGCAAGATTCCGGGATTCAAGAGACCCAGTACTTC
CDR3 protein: CASRQDSGIQETQYF

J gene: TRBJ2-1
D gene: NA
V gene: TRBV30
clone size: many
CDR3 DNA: TGTGCCTGGAGGGGGACTGCACGGGAGCAGTTCTTC
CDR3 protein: CAWRGTAREQFF

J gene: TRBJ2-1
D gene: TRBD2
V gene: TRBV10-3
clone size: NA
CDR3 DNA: TGTGCCATCAGTGCAGGGACTAGCGGGAGGGCCCGGTGGAATGAGCAGTTCTTC
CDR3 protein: CAISAGTSGRARWNEQFF

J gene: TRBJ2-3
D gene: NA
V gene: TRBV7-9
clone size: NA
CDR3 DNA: TGTGCCAGCAGCCCCAACAGGGATGCGCAGTATTTT
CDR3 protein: CASSPNRDAQYF

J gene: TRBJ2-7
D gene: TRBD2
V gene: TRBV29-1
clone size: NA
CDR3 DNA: TGTGCCGGGACTAGCGCCTCCTACGAGCAGTACTTC
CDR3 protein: CAGTSASYEQYF

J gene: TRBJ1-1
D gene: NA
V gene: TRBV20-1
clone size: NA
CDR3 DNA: TGCAGTGCTAGAGTCAAAGTTGCTGAAGCTTTCTTT
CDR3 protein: CSARVKVAEAFF

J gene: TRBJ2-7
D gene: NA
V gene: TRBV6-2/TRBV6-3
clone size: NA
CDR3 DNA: TGTGCCAGCAGCCACCCCCCGTGGCTAGCCCACGAGCAGTACTTC
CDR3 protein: CASSHPPWLAHEQYF

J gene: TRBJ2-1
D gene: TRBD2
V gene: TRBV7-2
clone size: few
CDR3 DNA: TGTGCCAGCAGCGGGACTAGCGGGAGGGCCTCTGAGCAGTTCTTC
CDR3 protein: CASSGTSGRASEQFF

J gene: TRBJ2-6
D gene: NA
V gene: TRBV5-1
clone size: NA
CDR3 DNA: TGCGCCAGCAGCTTGGCGCCGACCTCTGGGGCCAACGTCCTGACTTTC
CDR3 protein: CASSLAPTSGANVLTF

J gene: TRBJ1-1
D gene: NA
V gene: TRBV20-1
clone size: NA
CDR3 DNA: TGCAGTGCTAGAGGACGTCGTACTGGGGGCACTGAAGCTTTCTTT
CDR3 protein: CSARGRRTGGTEAFF

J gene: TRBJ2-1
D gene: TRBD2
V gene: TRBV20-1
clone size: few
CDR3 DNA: TGCAGTGCTCGGGGACTAGCGGCCTGGGGGAATCCGTTAAATGAGCAGTTCTTC
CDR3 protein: CSARGLAAWGNPLNEQFF

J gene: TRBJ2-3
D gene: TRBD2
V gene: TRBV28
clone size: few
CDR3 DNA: TGTGCCAGCAGAGCGGGAGCGAGAGCAGATACGCAGTATTTT
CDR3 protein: CASRAGARADTQYF

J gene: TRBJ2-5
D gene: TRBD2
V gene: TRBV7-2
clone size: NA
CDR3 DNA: TGTGCCAGCAGCTTAGGCTTACCTAGCGGGCGGGGTACGACCCAGTACTTC
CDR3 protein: CASSLGLPSGRGTTQYF

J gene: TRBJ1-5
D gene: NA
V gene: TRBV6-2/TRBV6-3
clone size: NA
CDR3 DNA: TGTGCCAGCAGCCTTGGAGGGCGTAGGCAGCCCCAGCATTTT
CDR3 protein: CASSLGGRRQPQHF

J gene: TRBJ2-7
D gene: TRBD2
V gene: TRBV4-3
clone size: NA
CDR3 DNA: TGCGCCAGCAGCCAAGTAACTAGCGGTTACGAGCAGTACTTC
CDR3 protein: CASSQVTSGYEQYF

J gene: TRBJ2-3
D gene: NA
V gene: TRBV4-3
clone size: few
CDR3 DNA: TGCGCCAGCAGCCAAGCAGGATTCACAGATACGCAGTATTTT
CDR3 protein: CASSQAGFTDTQYF

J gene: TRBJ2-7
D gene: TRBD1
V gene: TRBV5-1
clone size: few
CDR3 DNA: TGCGCCAGCAGCCGGACAGGGACCTACGAGCAGTACTTC
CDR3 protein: CASSRTGTYEQYF

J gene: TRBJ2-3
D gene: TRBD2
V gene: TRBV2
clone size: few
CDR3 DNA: TGTGCCAGCAGTGTCGGGGTAGCGGGGTCAGATACGCAGTATTTT
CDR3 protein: CASSVGVAGSDTQYF

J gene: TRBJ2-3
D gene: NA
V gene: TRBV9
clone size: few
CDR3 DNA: TGTGCCAGCAGCGTAGGGATCACAGATACGCAGTATTTT
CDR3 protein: CASSVGITDTQYF

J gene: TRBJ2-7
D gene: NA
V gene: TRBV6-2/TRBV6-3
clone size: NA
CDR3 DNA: TGTGCCAGCGGCCAAGGTGAGGGGGAACCGTACTTC
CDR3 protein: CASGQGEGEPYF

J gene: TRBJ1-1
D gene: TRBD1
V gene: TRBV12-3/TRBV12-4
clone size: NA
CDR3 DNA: TGTGCCAGCAGGGGACAGATGAACACTGAAGCTTTCTTT
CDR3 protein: CASRGQMNTEAFF

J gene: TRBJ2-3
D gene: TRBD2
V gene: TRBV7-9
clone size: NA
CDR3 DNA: TGTGCCAGCAGCTTCTTAGCGGGAGCCGTCACAGATACGCAGTATTTT
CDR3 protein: CASSFLAGAVTDTQYF

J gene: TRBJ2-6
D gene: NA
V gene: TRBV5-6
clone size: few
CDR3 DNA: TGTGCCAGCAGCTTCTTGAAAGAATATAGCTCTGGGGCCAACGTCCTGACTTTC
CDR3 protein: CASSFLKEYSSGANVLTF

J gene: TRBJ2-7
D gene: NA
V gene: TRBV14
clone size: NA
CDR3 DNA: TGTGCCAGCAGCCAACGGGGCAGATACTACGAGCAGTACTTC
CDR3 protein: CASSQRGRYYEQYF

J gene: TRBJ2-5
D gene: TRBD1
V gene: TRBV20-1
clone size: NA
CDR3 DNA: TGCAGTGCTACACAGACAGGGGTGGAGACCCAGTACTTC
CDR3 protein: CSATQTGVETQYF

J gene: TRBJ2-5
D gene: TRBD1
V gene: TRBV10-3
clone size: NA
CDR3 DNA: TGTGCCATCAGTCCCGGACAGGGGATCGAGACCCAGTACTTC
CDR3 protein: CAISPGQGIETQYF

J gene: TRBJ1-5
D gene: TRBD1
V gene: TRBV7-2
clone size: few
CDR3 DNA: TGTGCCAGCAGCTATGGGACAGTTACTCAGCCCCAGCATTTT
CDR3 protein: CASSYGTVTQPQHF

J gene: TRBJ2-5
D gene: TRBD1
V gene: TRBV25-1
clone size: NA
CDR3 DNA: TGTGCCAGCAGTATCCAGGGGGCCTCTGAGACCCAGTACTTC
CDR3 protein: CASSIQGASETQYF

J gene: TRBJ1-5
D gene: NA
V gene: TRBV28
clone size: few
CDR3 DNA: TGTGCCAGCATCGCTACAGGCGGGCATAGCAATCAGCCCCAGCATTTT
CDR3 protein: CASIATGGHSNQPQHF

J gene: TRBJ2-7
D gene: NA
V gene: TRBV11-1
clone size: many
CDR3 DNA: TGTGCCAGCAGCCTACGGGGCTACTCCTACGAGCAGTACTTC
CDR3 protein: CASSLRGYSYEQYF

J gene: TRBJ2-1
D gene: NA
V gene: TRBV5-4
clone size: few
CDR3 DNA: TGTGCCAGCAGCTTGGGGGGGGCAGTGAAGTCCAATGAGCAGTTCTTC
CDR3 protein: CASSLGGAVKSNEQFF

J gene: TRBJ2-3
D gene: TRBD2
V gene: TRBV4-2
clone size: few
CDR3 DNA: TGTGCCAGCAGCCAAGGGGCCAGCGGGGGGACTTCAGATACGCAGTATTTT
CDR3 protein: CASSQGASGGTSDTQYF

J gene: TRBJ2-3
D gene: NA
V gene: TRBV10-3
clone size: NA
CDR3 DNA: TGTGCCATCAGTGAGTCCGACACCTTTATAACAGATACGCAGTATTTT
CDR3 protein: CAISESDTFITDTQYF

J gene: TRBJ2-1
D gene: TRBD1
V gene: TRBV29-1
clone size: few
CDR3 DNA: TGCAGCGTTGAAGATCAGGGGGATGAGCAGTTCTTC
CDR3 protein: CSVEDQGDEQFF

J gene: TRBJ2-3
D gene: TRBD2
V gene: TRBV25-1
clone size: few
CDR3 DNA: TGTGCCAGCAGTTCCTCCCCGGGACTAAGCACAGATACGCAGTATTTT
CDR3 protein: CASSSSPGLSTDTQYF

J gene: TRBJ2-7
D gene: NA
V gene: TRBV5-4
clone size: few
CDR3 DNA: TGTGCCACCAGATCGACCCAGGGGTTGAACTACGAGCAGTACTTC
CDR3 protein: CATRSTQGLNYEQYF

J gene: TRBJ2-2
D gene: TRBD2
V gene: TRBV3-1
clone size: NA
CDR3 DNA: TGTGCCAGCAGCCAAGTGTGGGGGGGAGACACCGGGGAGCTGTTTTTT
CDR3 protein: CASSQVWGGDTGELFF

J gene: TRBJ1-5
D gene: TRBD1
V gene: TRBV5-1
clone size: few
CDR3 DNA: TGCGCCAGCAGCTGCCGGGACAGGGCTTCTTATAGCAATCAGCCCCAGCATTTT
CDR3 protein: CASSCRDRASYSNQPQHF

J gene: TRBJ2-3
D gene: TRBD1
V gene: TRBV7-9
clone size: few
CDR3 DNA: TGTGCCAGCAGCTTTCCCAGGGGGCTGAACACAGATACGCAGTATTTT
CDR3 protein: CASSFPRGLNTDTQYF

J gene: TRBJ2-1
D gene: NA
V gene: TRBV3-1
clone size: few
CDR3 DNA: TGTGCCAGCAGCCAAGGGCCTCTTACCCCCTACAATGAGCAGTTCTTC
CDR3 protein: CASSQGPLTPYNEQFF

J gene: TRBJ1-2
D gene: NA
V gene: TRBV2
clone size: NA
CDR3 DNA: TGTGCCAGCGTTGGCGGGGGTAGATATGGCTACACCTTC
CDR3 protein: CASVGGGRYGYTF

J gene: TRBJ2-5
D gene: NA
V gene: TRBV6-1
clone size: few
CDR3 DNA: TGTGCCAGCAGCCCTAACCGGGACCCCGAGCAGACCCAGTACTTC
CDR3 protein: CASSPNRDPEQTQYF

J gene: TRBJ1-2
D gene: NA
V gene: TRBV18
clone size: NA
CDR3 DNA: TGTGCCAGCTCACCAGGGAACGGCCACCTCTATGGCTACACCTTC
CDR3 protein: CASSPGNGHLYGYTF

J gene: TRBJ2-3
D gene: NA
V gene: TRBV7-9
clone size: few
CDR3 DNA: TGTGCCAGCAGCTTAGCTGCATGGGGAAGCACAGATACGCAGTATTTT
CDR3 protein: CASSLAAWGSTDTQYF

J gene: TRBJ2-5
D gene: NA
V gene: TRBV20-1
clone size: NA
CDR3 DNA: TGCAGTGCTCATGTGGGGGGGCAGACCCAGTACTTC
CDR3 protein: CSAHVGGQTQYF

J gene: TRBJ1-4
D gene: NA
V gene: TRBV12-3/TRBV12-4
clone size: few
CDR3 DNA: TGTGCCAGCAGTTTCCCCCGCGAAAAACTGTTTTTT
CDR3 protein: CASSFPREKLFF

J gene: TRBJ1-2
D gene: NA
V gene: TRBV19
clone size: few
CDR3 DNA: TGTGCCAGTAGTTCATCGGGACACCTGATCTATAACTATGGCTACACCTTC
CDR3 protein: CASSSSGHLIYNYGYTF

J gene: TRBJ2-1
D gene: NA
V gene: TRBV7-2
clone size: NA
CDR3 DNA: TGTGCCAGCAGCTTAGAGGCGGCTTCTAATGAGCAGTTCTTC
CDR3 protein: CASSLEAASNEQFF

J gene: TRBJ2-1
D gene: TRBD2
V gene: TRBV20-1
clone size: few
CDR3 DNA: TGCAGTGCTAGAGATATAGCGGGGACGTATGGTAATGAGCAGTTCTTC
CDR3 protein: CSARDIAGTYGNEQFF

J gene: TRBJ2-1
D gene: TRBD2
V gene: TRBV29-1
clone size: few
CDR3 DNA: TGCAGCGTTGTCCAAAGGAGCGGGAGTAGATACAATGAGCAGTTCTTC
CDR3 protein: CSVVQRSGSRYNEQFF

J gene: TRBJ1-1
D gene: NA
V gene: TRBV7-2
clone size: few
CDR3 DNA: TGTGCCAGCAGCTTGCAGGGTATCGACACTGAAGCTTTCTTT
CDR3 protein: CASSLQGIDTEAFF

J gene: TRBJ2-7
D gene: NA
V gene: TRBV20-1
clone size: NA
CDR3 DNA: TGCAGTGCTCCAAAAAGCCATGGGCAAGACGAGCAGTACTTC
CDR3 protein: CSAPKSHGQDEQYF